The source of this TCR beta chain is a study of graft-versus-host responses after intestinal transplantation. Across the whole study: All recipients were transplanted with multivisceral, liver-intestinal, or isolated intestinal grafts. The study, taken as a whole, reports: GvH clones were found in recipient marrow; some appeared first in ileum or blood. Early post-transplant HvG declines tracked with peak circulating GvH clone levels.

This clone occurred once. Its target is unknown. Looked up from germline, CDR1 is SGHDT and CDR2 is YYEEEE. V gave up 3 bases and J gave up 6 bases, with 10 bases separating them. The CDR3 is 13 residues long. TCRdb's table, derived via immunoSEQ multiplex PCR, lists solely in-frame clones and lacks some. The sample has 55,000 to 80,000 clones; 90% to 95% are singletons. This TCR derives from a human donor who was the organ donor for an intestinal transplant. V is TRBV5-6 and J is TRBJ2-1; D gene uncertain. The material was unstimulated CD8+ T cells sorted from spleen or lymph node cells, obtained before transplant. In nucleotides, the CDR3 is TGTGCCAGCAGCTCGGCGTGGGCCAATGAGCAGTTCTTC. It specifies CASSSAWANEQFF.